The 2 T cell receptor beta chains below come from one sample, sequenced in a study of shared clonotypes between healthy human individuals. The method was immunoSEQ multiplex PCR; TCRdb's version includes in-frame clones alone and lacks a portion of them. The sample has around 2,000,000 clones; about 95% are singletons. CD45RO-negative, CCR7-selected cells formed the naive CD8 fraction, which excluded terminally differentiated effector memory CD45RA+ cells. Specimen: naive CD8+ T cells sorted from blood. Source of these receptors: a man in his late teens or twenties in good health.

The chain carries TRBV4-1 and TRBJ1-3; D not resolved. This CDR3 contains 16 residues. The germline V gene has CDR1 MGHRA and CDR2 YSYEKL. The V end was cut by 4 bases, the J end by 0 bases, with 13 bases between. Here the CDR3 reads CASSREGGYSGNTIYF. DNA of the CDR3: TGCGCCAGCAGCCGAGAGGGTGGATACTCTGGAAACACCATATATTTT.

This chain connects TRBV28 to TRBJ2-7; 9 nucleotides agree with TRBD1. This CDR3 contains 16 residues. With V trimmed by 5 bases and J by 1 base, 9 bases remained unmatched. Germline CDR1 reads MDHEN; CDR2 reads SYDVKM. In nucleotides, the CDR3 is TGTGCCAGCAGTCCACCGGGACAGGGTTTTTCCTACGAGCAGTACTTC. Translating it yields CASSPPGQGFSYEQYF.